The sequence of this T cell receptor (beta chain) was determined in a study of response to subunit inactivated influenza vaccine. Study results and caveats: Each seasonal influenza vaccination, the authors suggested, recruits few new T cells.

Remarks on this clonotype: The antigen is not known.

TCRdb called the RT-PCR reads again in MiXCR, with one record for every CDR3 protein. The sample records under 950,000 distinct CDR3 sequences, around 20% being singletons. The CDR3 extends over 16 amino acids. V was shortened by 3 bases and J by 5 bases, with 18 bases between the two germline ends. Germline V gene data show CDR1 as LGHNA and CDR2 as YNFKEQ. The sequencing here drew on PBMCs from blood, taken 5 days after vaccination. The TCR sequence derives from a middle-aged man who received an inactivated influenza vaccine. The rearrangement joins TRBV4-2 to TRBJ2-3; no firm D call. The CDR3 nucleotides read TGTGCCAGCAGCCAGGATTCCCTAGGCTACCTAGATACGCAGTATTTT. It translates to CASSQDSLGYLDTQYF.